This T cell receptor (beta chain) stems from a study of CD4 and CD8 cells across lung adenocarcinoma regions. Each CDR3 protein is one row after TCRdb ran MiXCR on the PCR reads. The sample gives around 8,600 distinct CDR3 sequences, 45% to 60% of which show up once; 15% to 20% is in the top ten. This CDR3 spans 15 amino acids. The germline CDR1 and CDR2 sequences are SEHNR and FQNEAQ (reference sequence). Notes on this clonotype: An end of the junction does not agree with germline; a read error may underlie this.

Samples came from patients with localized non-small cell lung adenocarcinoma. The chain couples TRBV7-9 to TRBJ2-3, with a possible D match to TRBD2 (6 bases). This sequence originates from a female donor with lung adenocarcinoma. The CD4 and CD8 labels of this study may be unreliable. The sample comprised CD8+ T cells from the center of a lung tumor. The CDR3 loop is CASGSGRGATDTQYF. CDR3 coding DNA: TGTGCCAGCGGCTCGGGGCGGGGTGCCACAGACACGCAGTACTTT.